The subject of this entry is one TCR beta chain. The CDR3 has 17 amino acids. This specimen comes from a study of blood T cell repertoires in COVID-19. Clones were sequenced by immunoSEQ multiplex PCR, and TCRdb holds only the in-frame ones, with some missing. The top ten hold roughly 14% of the sample, which has about 180,000 clones, almost 85% seen once. This clonotype originated in a man younger than 35 with active or convalescent COVID-19. The chain carries TRBV1 and TRBJ2-1; the table names TRBD2, a call not compared with the DNA. TRBV1 is flagged as a pseudogene. Sequencing was done on a sample of peripheral blood. For the CDR3, the DNA is TGCACCAGCAGCCAAGATTGCGACTTCCGACCTTACAATGAGCAGTTCTTC. This codes for CTSSQDCDFRPYNEQFF.